This T cell receptor beta chain appears in the sequencing data of a study of monozygotic twins with inflammatory bowel disease. Findings of the study overall: IBD-affected twins scored below their healthy co-twins in TCRbeta diversity (inverse Simpson).

TCR libraries were prepared from about 3.5 ug total RNA each. TCRdb reprocessed the 5' RACE reads and stores each CDR3 protein as one record, lacking DNA. This repertoire comprises about 130,000 distinct CDR3 sequences; its ten largest clones make up 1% to 1.5%. On this clonotype itself: The target antigen is unknown.

The CDR3 runs 14 residues. Germline loops: CDR1 MNHNY, CDR2 SVGAGI (reference sequence). The chain links TRBV6-6 to TRBJ2-2; TCRdb proposes TRBD1, but this gene call is untestable without DNA. This sequence originates from a human donor with ulcerative colitis or Crohn's disease, or a healthy co-twin of an affected twin (not recorded which). The sample was blood. The CDR3 region is CASSLQGADGELFF.